The clone carrying this T cell receptor beta chain was seen a few times. The entry originates in a study of HIV-infected children after antiretroviral therapy interruption. Study context: Recorded EBV and CMV exposure existed for most children.

A 3' RACE protocol on RNA, with unique molecular identifiers, produced the TCR library. TCRdb reanalysed the 3' RACE reads using MiXCR and keeps one entry per CDR3 protein. The profile shows 30,000 to 50,000 distinct CDR3 sequences, less than 8.5% of them singletons. CDR1 SGHDT and CDR2 YYEEEE come from the germline V gene. With 5 bases removed from V and 1 base from J, the gap between germline ends came to 9 bases. The CDR3 length is 14 residues. Regarding treatment: PENTA 11 planned treatment interruption arm or continuous ART arm. Samples needed at least 5 million viable cryopreserved PBMCs. V gene TRBV5-6 combines with J gene TRBJ2-2; D might be TRBD2 (6 bases). This specimen was CD45RA+ CD4+ T cells from PBMCs, pooled from several time points, taken from a donor given antiretroviral therapy, either interrupted or continuous. Subset in this sample: naive CD4+ CD45RA+ CD45RO- T cells. The receptor's source is a pool of human donors with HIV. The CDR3 nucleotides are TGTGCCAGCAGGTCCGGGGGGAACACCGGGGAGCTGTTTTTT. Protein product: CASRSGGNTGELFF.